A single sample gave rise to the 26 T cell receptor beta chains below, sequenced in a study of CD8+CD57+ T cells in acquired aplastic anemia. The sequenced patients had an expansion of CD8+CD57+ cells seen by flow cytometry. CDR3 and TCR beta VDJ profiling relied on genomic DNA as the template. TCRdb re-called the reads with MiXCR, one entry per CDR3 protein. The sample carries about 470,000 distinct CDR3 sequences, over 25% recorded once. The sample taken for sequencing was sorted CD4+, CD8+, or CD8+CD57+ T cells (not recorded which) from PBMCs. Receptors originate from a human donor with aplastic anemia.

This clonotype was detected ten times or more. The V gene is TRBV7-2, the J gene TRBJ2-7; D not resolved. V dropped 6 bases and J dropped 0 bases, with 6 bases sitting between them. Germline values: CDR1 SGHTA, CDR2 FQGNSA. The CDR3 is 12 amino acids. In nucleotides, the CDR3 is TGTGCCAGCAGTCCAAACTCCTACGAGCAGTACTTC. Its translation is CASSPNSYEQYF.

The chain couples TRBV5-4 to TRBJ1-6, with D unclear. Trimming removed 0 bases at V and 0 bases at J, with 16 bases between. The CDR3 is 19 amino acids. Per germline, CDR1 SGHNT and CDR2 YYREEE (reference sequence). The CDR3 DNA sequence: TGTGCCAGCAGCTTGGGAGGCCAGTCTGCTTTCTCCTATAATTCACCCCTCCACTTT. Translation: CASSLGGQSAFSYNSPLHF.

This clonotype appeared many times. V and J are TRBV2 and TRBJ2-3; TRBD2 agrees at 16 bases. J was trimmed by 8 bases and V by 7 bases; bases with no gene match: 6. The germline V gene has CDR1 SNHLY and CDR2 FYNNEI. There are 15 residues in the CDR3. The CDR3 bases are TGTGCCAGCAAGGAGGGGACTAGCGGGGGGGCTACGCAGTATTTT. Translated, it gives CASKEGTSGGATQYF.

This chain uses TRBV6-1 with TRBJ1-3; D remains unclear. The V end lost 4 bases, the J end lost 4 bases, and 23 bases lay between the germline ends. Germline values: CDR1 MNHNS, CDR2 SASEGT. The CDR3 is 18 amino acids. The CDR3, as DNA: TGTGCCAGCAGTGTCACATCGAGCCACAGATCGGGCGGAAACACCATATATTTT. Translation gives CASSVTSSHRSGGNTIYF.

CDR3 bases: TGTGCCAGTAGTCTTTACGGGACGGCAGCTGAAGCTTTCTTT. Translation: CASSLYGTAAEAFF. The chain links TRBV19 to TRBJ1-1, with D tentatively TRBD1 (5 bases). Trimming removed 5 bases from V and 6 bases from J, with 16 bases in between. CDR3 length equals 14 residues. In germline, CDR1 is LNHDA, CDR2 SQIVND (reference sequence).

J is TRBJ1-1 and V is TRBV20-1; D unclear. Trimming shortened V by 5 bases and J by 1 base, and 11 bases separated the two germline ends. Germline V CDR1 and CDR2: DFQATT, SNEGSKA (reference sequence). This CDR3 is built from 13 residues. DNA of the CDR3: TGCAGTGCTCTAGTTGGGCAGAACACTGAAGCTTTCTTT. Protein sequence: CSALVGQNTEAFF.

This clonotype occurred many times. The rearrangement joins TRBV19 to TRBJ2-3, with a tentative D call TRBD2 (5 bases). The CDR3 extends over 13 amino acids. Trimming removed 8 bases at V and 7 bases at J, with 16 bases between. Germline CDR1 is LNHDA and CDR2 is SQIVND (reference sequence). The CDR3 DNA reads TGTGCCAGTGCGGGCCCGCCACAATATACGCAGTATTTT. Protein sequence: CASAGPPQYTQYF.

CDR3 in amino acids: CSVAGFNYGYTF. The CDR3 DNA reads TGCAGCGTTGCAGGGTTTAACTATGGCTACACCTTC. The genes are TRBV29-1 and TRBJ1-2, with D tentatively TRBD1 (5 bases). V gave up 4 bases and J gave up 1 base, with 7 bases separating them. CDR3 length equals 12 residues. Germline CDR1 is SQVTM and CDR2 is ANQGSEA.

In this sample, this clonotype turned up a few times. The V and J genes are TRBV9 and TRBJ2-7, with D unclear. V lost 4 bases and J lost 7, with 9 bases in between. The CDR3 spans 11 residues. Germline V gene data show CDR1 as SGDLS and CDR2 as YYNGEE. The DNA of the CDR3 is TGTGCCAGCAGCCATCCCGGGGAGCAGTACTTC. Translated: CASSHPGEQYF.

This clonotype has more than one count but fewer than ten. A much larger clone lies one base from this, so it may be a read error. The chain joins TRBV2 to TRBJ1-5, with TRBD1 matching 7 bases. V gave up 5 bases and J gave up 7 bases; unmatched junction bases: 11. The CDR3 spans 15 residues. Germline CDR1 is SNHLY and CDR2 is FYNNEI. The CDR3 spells CASSLLDRVGQPQHF. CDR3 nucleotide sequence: TGTGCCAGCAGTCTTCTTGACAGGGTCGGGCAGCCCCAGCATTTT. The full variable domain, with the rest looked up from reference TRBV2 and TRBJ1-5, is EPEVTQTPSHQVTQMGQEVILRCVPISNHLYFYWYRQILGQKVEFLVSFYNNEISEKSEIFDDQFSVERPDGSNFTLKIRSTKLEDSAMYFCASSLLDRVGQPQHFGDGTRLSIL.

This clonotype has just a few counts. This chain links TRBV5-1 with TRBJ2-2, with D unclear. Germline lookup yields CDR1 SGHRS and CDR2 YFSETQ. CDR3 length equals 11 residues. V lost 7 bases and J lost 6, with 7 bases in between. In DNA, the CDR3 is TGCGCCAGCGGGTTTTCCGGGGAGCTGTTTTTT. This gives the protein CASGFSGELFF.

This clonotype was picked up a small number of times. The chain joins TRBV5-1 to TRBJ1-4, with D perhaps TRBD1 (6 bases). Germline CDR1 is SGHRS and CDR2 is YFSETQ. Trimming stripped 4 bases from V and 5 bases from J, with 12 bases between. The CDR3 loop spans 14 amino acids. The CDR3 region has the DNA TGCGCCAGCAGCCCACAGGGAATAAATGAAAAACTGTTTTTT. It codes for CASSPQGINEKLFF.

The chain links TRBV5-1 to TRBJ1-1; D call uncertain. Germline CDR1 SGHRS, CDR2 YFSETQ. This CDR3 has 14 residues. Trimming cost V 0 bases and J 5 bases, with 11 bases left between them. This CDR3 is CASSLDGTGTEAFF. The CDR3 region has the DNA TGCGCCAGCAGCTTGGACGGTACCGGGACTGAAGCTTTCTTT.

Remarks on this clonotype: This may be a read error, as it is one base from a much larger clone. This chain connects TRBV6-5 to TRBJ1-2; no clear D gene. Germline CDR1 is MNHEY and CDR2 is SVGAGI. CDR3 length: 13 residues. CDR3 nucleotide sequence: TGTGCCAGCAGTTACGGCAGGAGCTATGGCTGCACCTTC. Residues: CASSYGRSYGCTF.

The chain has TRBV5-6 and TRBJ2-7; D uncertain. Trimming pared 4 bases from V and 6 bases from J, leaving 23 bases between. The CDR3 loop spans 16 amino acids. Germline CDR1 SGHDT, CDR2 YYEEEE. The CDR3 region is CASSQTPALGFGEQYF. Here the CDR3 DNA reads TGTGCCAGCAGCCAAACGCCCGCGTTGGGGTTTGGCGAGCAGTACTTC.

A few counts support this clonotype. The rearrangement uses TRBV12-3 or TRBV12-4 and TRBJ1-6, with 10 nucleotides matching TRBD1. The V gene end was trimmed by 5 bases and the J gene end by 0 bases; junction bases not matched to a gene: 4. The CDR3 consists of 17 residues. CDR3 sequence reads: CASSMGQGSSYNSPLHF. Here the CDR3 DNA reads TGTGCCAGCAGTATGGGACAGGGGAGCTCCTATAATTCACCCCTCCACTTT.

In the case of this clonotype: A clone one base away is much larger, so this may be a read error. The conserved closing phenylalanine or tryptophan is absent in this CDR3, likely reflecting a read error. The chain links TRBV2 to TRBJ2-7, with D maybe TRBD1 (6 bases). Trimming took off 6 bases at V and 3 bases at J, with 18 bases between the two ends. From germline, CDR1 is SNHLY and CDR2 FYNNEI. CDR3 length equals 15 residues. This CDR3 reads CASSFPNAGDYEQYS. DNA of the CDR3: TGTGCCAGCAGCTTCCCGAACGCAGGGGACTACGAGCAGTACTCC.

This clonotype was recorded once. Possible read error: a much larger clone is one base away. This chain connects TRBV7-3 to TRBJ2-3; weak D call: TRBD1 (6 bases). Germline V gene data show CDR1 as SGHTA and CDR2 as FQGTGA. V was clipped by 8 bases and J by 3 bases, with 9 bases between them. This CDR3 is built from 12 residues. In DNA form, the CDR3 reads TGTGCCAGCGGCCAGGGGACAGATACGCAGTATTTT. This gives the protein CASGQGTDTQYF.

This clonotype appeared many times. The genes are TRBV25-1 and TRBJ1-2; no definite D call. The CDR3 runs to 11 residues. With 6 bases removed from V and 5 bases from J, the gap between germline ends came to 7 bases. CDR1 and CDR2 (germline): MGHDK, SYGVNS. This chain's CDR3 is CASRNYYGYTF. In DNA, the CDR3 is TGTGCCAGCAGGAACTATTATGGCTACACCTTC.

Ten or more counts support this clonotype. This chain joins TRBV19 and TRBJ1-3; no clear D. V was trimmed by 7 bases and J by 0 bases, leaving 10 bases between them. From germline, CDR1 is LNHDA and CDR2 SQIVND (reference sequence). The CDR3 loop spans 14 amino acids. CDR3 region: CASTPQHSGNTIYF. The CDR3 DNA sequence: TGTGCCAGTACCCCACAGCACTCTGGAAACACCATATATTTT.

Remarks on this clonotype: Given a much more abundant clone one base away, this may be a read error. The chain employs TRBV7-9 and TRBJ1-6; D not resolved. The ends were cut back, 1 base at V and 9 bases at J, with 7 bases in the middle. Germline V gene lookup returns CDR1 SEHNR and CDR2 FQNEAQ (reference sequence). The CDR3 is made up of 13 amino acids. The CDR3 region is CASSLGQSSPLHF. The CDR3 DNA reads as TGTGCCAGCAGCTTAGGTCAAAGTTCACCCCTCCACTTT.

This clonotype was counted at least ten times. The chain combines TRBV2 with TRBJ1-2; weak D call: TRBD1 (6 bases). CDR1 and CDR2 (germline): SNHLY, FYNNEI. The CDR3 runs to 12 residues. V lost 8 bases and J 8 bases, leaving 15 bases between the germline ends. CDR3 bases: TGTGCCAGCGGGGGCACAGGGTCGGGCTACACCTTC. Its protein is CASGGTGSGYTF.

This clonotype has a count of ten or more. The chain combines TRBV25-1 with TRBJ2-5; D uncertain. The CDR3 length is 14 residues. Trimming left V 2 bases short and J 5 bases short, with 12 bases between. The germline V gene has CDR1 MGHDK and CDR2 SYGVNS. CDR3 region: CASSENVGWETQYF. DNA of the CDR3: TGTGCCAGCAGTGAAAATGTGGGATGGGAGACCCAGTACTTC.

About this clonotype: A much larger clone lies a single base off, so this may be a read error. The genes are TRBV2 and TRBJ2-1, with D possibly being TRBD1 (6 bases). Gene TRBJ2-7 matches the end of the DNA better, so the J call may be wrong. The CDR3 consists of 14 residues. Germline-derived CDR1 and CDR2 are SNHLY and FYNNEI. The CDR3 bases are TGTGCCAGCCACAGGGAGTTCCCTAACAATGAGCAGTACTTC. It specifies CASHREFPNNEQYF.

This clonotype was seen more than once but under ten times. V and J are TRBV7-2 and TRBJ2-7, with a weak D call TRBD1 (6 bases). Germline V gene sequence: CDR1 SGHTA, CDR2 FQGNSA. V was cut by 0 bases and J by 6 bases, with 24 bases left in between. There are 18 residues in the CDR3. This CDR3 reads CASSLAPGHRDGASEQYF. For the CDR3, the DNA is TGTGCCAGCAGCTTAGCTCCGGGACACAGGGATGGGGCTTCCGAGCAGTACTTC.

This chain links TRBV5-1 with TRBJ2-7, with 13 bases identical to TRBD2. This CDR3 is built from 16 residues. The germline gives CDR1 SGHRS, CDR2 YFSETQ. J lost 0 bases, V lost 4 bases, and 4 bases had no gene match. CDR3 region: CASSTRTSGGSYEQYF. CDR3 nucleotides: TGCGCCAGCAGCACCCGGACTAGCGGGGGCTCCTACGAGCAGTACTTC.